Listed here are 28 T cell receptor beta chains from one sample, sequenced in a study of blood T cell repertoires in COVID-19. The assay was immunoSEQ multiplex PCR, and TCRdb's table has in-frame clones only and misses some. Of 75,000 to 95,000 clones in the sample, roughly four fifths were seen once. The source material was peripheral blood. The origin of the receptors is a human donor in a cohort sampled during active COVID-19.

This rearrangement joins TRBV28 to TRBJ2-7; the match to TRBD1 covers 7 bases. Trimming at V came to 5 bases and at J to 2 bases, leaving 6 bases not matched to a gene. The CDR3 has 14 residues. Germline CDR1 reads MDHEN; CDR2 reads SYDVKM. The CDR3 spells CASSLFDRAYEQYF. CDR3 DNA sequence: TGTGCCAGCAGTCTTTTTGACAGGGCCTACGAGCAGTACTTC.

The chain combines TRBV15 with TRBJ1-4, with D maybe TRBD1 (5 bases). Trimming took off 1 base at V and 6 bases at J, with 12 bases between the two ends. Germline V gives CDR1 LNHNV, CDR2 YYDKDF (reference sequence). The CDR3 loop spans 15 amino acids. The CDR3 DNA reads as TGTGCCACCAGCAGAGGTGGGGCTTCGTATGAAAAACTGTTTTTT. Its translation is CATSRGGASYEKLFF.

This clone was detected only once. The rearrangement links TRBV5-1 to TRBJ2-7; 7 nucleotides agree with TRBD1. The CDR3 sequence is 15 residues long. Germline V CDR1 and CDR2: SGHRS, YFSETQ. With V trimmed by 0 bases and J by 2 bases, 5 bases remained unmatched. The CDR3 loop is CASSLDTQGAYEQYF. In DNA form, the CDR3 reads TGCGCCAGCAGCTTGGATACCCAGGGGGCCTACGAGCAGTACTTC.

The count of this clone is one. V gene TRBV29-1 combines with J gene TRBJ1-4; 10 bases line up with TRBD1. The V segment lost 6 bases and the J segment 7 bases; nucleotides outside the gene matches: 5. The length of the CDR3 is 13 residues. Germline V gene sequence: CDR1 SQVTM, CDR2 ANQGSEA. The CDR3 sequence is CSVWTGGGEKLFF. CDR3 DNA sequence: TGCAGCGTCTGGACAGGGGGAGGTGAAAAACTGTTTTTT.

The genes are TRBV20-1 and TRBJ2-4; TRBD1 might be the D (6 bases). Trimming cost V 3 bases and J 5 bases, with 17 bases left between them. Germline values: CDR1 DFQATT, CDR2 SNEGSKA (reference sequence). The CDR3 is made up of 15 amino acids. The CDR3 bases are TGCAGTGCTAGTCCCCCTCTGACAGGCCAAAACATTCAGTACTTC. This translates into CSASPPLTGQNIQYF.

The chain has TRBV2 and TRBJ1-2; D is perhaps TRBD1 (6 bases). CDR1 is SNHLY, CDR2 FYNNEI, per germline. Trimming cost V 4 bases and J 8 bases, with 20 bases left between them. The CDR3 has 15 residues. The CDR3 loop reads CASSGSRAGAGGYTF. The DNA for the CDR3 is TGTGCCAGCAGTGGCTCTAGGGCAGGGGCAGGGGGCTACACCTTC. Full variable domain (missing parts from reference TRBV2 and TRBJ1-2): EPEVTQTPSHQVTQMGQEVILRCVPISNHLYFYWYRQILGQKVEFLVSFYNNEISEKSEIFDDQFSVERPDGSNFTLKIRSTKLEDSAMYFCASSGSRAGAGGYTFGSGTRLTVV.

In its sample, this clone was seen once. This chain uses TRBV19 with TRBJ2-7; weak D call: TRBD1 (6 bases). Germline V gives CDR1 LNHDA, CDR2 SQIVND (reference sequence). Deletions cut 3 bases from V and 4 bases from J, with 13 bases between. The CDR3 length is 14 residues. The CDR3 is CASSIGQSFYEQYF. CDR3 bases: TGTGCCAGTAGTATCGGACAGTCCTTTTACGAGCAGTACTTC.

This CDR3 reads CASSLVRFSNGYTF. CDR3 nucleotide sequence: TGTGCCAGCAGTTTAGTGAGGTTTTCTAATGGCTACACCTTC. The gene calls are TRBV28 and TRBJ1-2; the D is unclear. The V gene lost 2 bases and the J gene lost 6 bases, with 13 bases spanning the gap. Germline V gene sequence: CDR1 MDHEN, CDR2 SYDVKM. This CDR3 has 14 residues.

This clone has a single count. The J gene is TRBJ2-5, the V gene TRBV7-7; TRBD1 matches at 11 bases. The CDR3 loop spans 15 amino acids. J lost 1 base, V lost 3 bases, and 1 base had no gene match. CDR1 and CDR2 (germline): SSHAT, FNYEAQ (reference sequence). CDR3 region: CASSFGTGGQETQYF. Here the CDR3 DNA reads TGTGCCAGCAGCTTCGGGACAGGGGGCCAAGAGACCCAGTACTTC. Based on the CDR3 plus reference TRBV7-7 and TRBJ2-5, the full variable domain is GAGVSQSPRYKVTKRGQDVTLRCDPISSHATLYWYQQALGQGPEFLTYFNYEAQPDKSGLPSDRFSAERPEGSISTLTIQRTEQRDSAMYRCASSFGTGGQETQYFGPGTRLLVL.

V and J are TRBV27 and TRBJ2-2; D may be TRBD2 (5 bases). V lost 6 bases and J lost 1, with 15 bases in between. The CDR3 consists of 16 residues. Germline V gives CDR1 MNHEY, CDR2 SMNVEV (reference sequence). Here the CDR3 reads CASSSTFGLNTGELFF. The CDR3, as DNA: TGTGCCAGCAGCAGCACGTTTGGACTGAACACCGGGGAGCTGTTTTTT.

The chain links TRBV9 to TRBJ2-3, with TRBD2 as a possible D gene (5 bases). V shed 0 bases and J shed 2 bases, with 7 bases lying between them. CDR1 is SGDLS, CDR2 YYNGEE, per germline. CDR3 size: 14 residues. For the CDR3, the DNA is TGTGCCAGCAGCGTAGGGCGGGTCACAGATACGCAGTATTTT. It is translated as CASSVGRVTDTQYF.

The chain has TRBV7-6 and TRBJ1-1; 7 bases fit TRBD1. The V and J ends lost 5 bases and 3 bases, in that order; junction bases with no gene match: 12. The CDR3 is made up of 16 amino acids. From germline, CDR1 is SGHVS and CDR2 FNYEAQ. CDR3 in amino acids: CASSLEKQGRDTEAFF. Written as DNA, the CDR3 is TGTGCCAGCAGCCTCGAGAAACAGGGGCGCGACACTGAAGCTTTCTTT.

In this sample, this clone turned up once. V is TRBV5-1 and J is TRBJ2-2; a possible D gene is TRBD2 (7 bases). Trimming removed 4 bases at V and 10 bases at J, with 17 bases between. The CDR3 has 14 amino acids. CDR1 is SGHRS and CDR2 is YFSETQ in the germline V gene. CDR3 coding DNA: TGCGCCAGCAGCCTGTGGGGGGGGCGAGTGGAGCTGTTTTTT. It specifies CASSLWGGRVELFF.

The J gene is TRBJ1-1, the V gene TRBV4-1, with D tentatively TRBD1 (6 bases). The V end lost 3 bases, the J end lost 5 bases, and 10 bases lay between the germline ends. CDR1 is MGHRA and CDR2 is YSYEKL in the germline V gene. The CDR3 loop spans 13 amino acids. CDR3 residues: CASSQGGQTEAFF. CDR3 in DNA: TGCGCCAGCAGCCAGGGGGGGCAAACTGAAGCTTTCTTT.

In its sample, this clone was seen a few times. The chain joins TRBV18 to TRBJ2-7; possibly TRBD2 for D (5 bases). Germline loops: CDR1 KGHSH, CDR2 LQKENI. V was cut by 4 bases and J by 2 bases, with 9 bases left in between. The CDR3 runs to 13 residues. CDR3 DNA sequence: TGTGCCAGCTCACTGGACTTAACCTACGAGCAGTACTTC. It specifies CASSLDLTYEQYF.

This chain links TRBV5-1 with TRBJ1-1; D not resolved. Germline V lookup: CDR1 SGHRS, CDR2 YFSETQ. The CDR3 runs to 16 residues. Between the trimmed V and J ends, which lost 0 bases and 0 bases, there was a span of 12 bases. The CDR3 here is CASSLGPTELNTEAFF. CDR3 bases: TGCGCCAGCAGCTTGGGCCCCACAGAGTTGAACACTGAAGCTTTCTTT.

This chain uses TRBV7-2 with TRBJ2-7; TRBD1 is a possible D gene (6 bases). This CDR3 is built from 15 residues. The V end was cut by 5 bases, the J end by 1 base, with 15 bases between. Per germline, CDR1 SGHTA and CDR2 FQGNSA. The CDR3 DNA is TGTGCCAGCAGCCAGGACAGTGGTCCTTCCTACGAGCAGTACTTC. This sequence encodes CASSQDSGPSYEQYF.

CDR3 sequence (DNA): TGTGCCAGCAGCCCCCAGCGGGGGGCCCCTCGGACCGGGGAGCTGTTTTTT. It codes for CASSPQRGAPRTGELFF. The chain uses TRBV9 and TRBJ2-2; 9 nucleotides align to TRBD2. CDR3 length: 17 residues. After removal of 4 bases from V and 5 bases from J, the junction contained 12 bases not matched to a gene. The germline gives CDR1 SGDLS, CDR2 YYNGEE.

The chain joins TRBV5-4 to TRBJ1-1; TRBD1 might be the D (6 bases). Germline V gene data show CDR1 as SGHNT and CDR2 as YYREEE (reference sequence). The V gene lost 2 bases and the J gene lost 5 bases, with 10 bases spanning the gap. CDR3 length equals 13 residues. CDR3 in DNA: TGTGCCAGCAGCTTCAGGGGTGGAACTGAAGCTTTCTTT. It specifies CASSFRGGTEAFF.

This chain uses TRBV5-6 with TRBJ1-2; a possible D gene is TRBD1 (5 bases). The CDR3 contains 15 residues. V was clipped by 4 bases and J by 5 bases, with 18 bases between them. CDR1 and CDR2 from the germline V gene are SGHDT and YYEEEE. The CDR3 bases are TGTGCCAGCAGCCCGAGCCCACCAGGGCGGTATGGCTACACCTTC. It translates to CASSPSPPGRYGYTF.

V and J are TRBV11-3 and TRBJ1-3, with TRBD1 identical over 8 bases. The CDR3 runs to 17 residues. Germline V gives CDR1 SGHNT, CDR2 YENEEA. V shed 5 bases, J shed 5 bases, and the junction held 14 bases outside the gene matches. CDR3 coding DNA: TGTGCCAGCAGCACCACAGCCCCGGGACAGGAGAGAAACACCATATATTTT. Amino acids: CASSTTAPGQERNTIYF.

This chain joins TRBV6-4 and TRBJ2-7, with TRBD1 as a possible D gene (6 bases). The V end was cut by 7 bases, the J end by 3 bases, with 16 bases between. CDR1 and CDR2 from the germline V gene are MRHNA and SNTAGT. The CDR3 totals 14 residues. DNA of the CDR3: TGTGCCAGCATCAGACAGGAGGACGGCTACGAGCAGTACTTC. This gives the protein CASIRQEDGYEQYF.

V gene TRBV7-6 combines with J gene TRBJ2-1, with 10 bases lining up with TRBD2. Trimming cost V 4 bases and J 9 bases; bases outside gene matches: 15. This CDR3 region has 17 residues. CDR1 SGHVS and CDR2 FNYEAQ come from the germline V gene. CDR3 coding DNA: TGTGCCAGCAGCTCAACTCTAGCGGGGGTCCCTAAGGGTGAGCAGTTCTTC. Its translation is CASSSTLAGVPKGEQFF.

CDR3 sequence (DNA): TGTGCCAGCACACAGGGGGCGGCTGAAGCTTTCTTT. Its translation is CASTQGAAEAFF. The chain joins TRBV13 to TRBJ1-1; 9 nucleotides match TRBD1. CDR3 length: 12 amino acids. Germline V CDR1 and CDR2: PRHDT, FYEKMQ (reference sequence). Germline trimming cut 7 bases from V and 6 bases from J; bases unmatched to any gene: 3.

J is TRBJ2-7 and V is TRBV19, with D maybe TRBD1 (6 bases). CDR1 LNHDA and CDR2 SQIVND come from the germline V gene (reference sequence). V dropped 6 bases and J dropped 0 bases, with 12 bases sitting between them. This CDR3 contains 14 residues. CDR3 nucleotide sequence: TGTGCCAGTAGCGCGACAGGCAGCTCCTACGAGCAGTACTTC. It encodes CASSATGSSYEQYF.

J is TRBJ1-5 and V is TRBV10-3; unclear D gene. CDR3 length equals 15 residues. Trimming took off 0 bases at V and 0 bases at J, with 6 bases between the two ends. From germline, CDR1 is ENHRY and CDR2 SYGVKD. CDR3 sequence (DNA): TGTGCCATCAGTGAGTCGCAGTATAGCAATCAGCCCCAGCATTTT. Translated: CAISESQYSNQPQHF.

The J gene is TRBJ1-3, the V gene TRBV6-1; TRBD1 matches 8 bases. The junction had 18 bases not matched to a gene; V was cut back by 3 bases and J by 5 bases. Germline loops: CDR1 MNHNS, CDR2 SASEGT. CDR3 length equals 19 residues. In DNA form, the CDR3 reads TGTGCCAGCAGTGATGTCCTCCTAAGGACAGGGAGGAAGAGAAACACCATATATTTT. Its protein product is CASSDVLLRTGRKRNTIYF.

This chain connects TRBV10-2 to TRBJ2-7; D perhaps matches TRBD2 (6 bases). Trimming left V 7 bases short and J 10 bases short, with 26 bases between. Germline-derived CDR1 and CDR2 are WSHSY and SAAADI. CDR3 length equals 15 residues. CDR3 sequence: CASIRPDGGSLRQYF. The CDR3 DNA sequence: TGCGCCAGCATCCGACCCGACGGGGGTTCCCTCCGACAGTACTTC.